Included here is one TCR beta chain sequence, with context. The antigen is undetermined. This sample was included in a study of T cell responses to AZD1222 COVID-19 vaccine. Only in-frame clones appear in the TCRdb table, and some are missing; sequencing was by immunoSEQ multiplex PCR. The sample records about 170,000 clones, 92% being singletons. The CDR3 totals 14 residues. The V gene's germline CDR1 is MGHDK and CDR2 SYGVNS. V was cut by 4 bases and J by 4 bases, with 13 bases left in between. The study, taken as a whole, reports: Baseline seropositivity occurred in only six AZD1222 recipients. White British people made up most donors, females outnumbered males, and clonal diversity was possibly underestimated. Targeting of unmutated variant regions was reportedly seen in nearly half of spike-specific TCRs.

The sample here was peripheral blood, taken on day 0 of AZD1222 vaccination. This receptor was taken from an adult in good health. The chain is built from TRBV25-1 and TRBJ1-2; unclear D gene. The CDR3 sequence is CASSGGFSFYGYTF. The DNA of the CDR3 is TGTGCCAGCAGTGGAGGCTTTAGCTTCTATGGCTACACCTTC.